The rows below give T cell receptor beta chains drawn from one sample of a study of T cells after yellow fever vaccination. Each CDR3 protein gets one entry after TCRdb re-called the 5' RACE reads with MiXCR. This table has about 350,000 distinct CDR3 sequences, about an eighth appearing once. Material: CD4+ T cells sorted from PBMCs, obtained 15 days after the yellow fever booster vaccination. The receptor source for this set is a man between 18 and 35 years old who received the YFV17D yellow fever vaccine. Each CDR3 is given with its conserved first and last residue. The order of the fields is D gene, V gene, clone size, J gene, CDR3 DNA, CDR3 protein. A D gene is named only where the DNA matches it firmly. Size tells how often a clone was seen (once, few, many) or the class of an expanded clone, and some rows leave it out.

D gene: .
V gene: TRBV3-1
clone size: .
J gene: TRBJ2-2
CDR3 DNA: TGTGCCAGCAGACAGGGACACACCGGGGAGCTGTTTTTT
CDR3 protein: CASRQGHTGELFF

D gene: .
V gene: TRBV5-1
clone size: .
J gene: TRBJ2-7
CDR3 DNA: TGCGCCAGCAGCACGTCGACGGGCTCCTACGAGCAGTACTTC
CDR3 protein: CASSTSTGSYEQYF

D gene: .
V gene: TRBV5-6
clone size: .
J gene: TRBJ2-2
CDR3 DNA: TGTGCCAGTTGGTCCACTGGAGTCGGGGAGCTGTTTTTT
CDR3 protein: CASWSTGVGELFF

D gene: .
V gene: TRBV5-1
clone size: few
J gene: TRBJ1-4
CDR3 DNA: TGCGCCAGCAGCACGGGAACAGGGCCGAATGAAAAACTGTTTTTT
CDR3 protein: CASSTGTGPNEKLFF

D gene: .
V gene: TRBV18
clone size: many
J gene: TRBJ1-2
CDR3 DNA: TGTGCCAGCTCACCTTTGACGGGTCAGGACGGCTACACCTTC
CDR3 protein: CASSPLTGQDGYTF

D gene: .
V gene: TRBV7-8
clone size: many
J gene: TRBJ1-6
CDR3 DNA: TGTGCCAGCAGCTTGCAGGACTATGGTTCACCCCTCCACTTT
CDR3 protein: CASSLQDYGSPLHF

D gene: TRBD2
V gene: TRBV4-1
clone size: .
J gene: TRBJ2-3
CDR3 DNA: TGCGCCAGCAGCCCGCGATCTAGCGGTAGCACAGATACGCAGTATTTT
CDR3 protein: CASSPRSSGSTDTQYF

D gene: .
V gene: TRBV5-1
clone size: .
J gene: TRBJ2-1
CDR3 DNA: TGCGCCAGCAGCTTGGTTTCTGTTAGCTCCTACAATGAGCAGTTCTTC
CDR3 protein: CASSLVSVSSYNEQFF

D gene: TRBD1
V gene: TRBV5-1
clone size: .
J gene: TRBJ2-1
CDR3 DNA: TGCGCCAGCAGCCCGAGGACAGGGGGATCCTACAATGAGCAGTTCTTC
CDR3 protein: CASSPRTGGSYNEQFF

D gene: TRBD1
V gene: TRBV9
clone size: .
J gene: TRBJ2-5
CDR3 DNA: TGTGCCAGCAGCCCGGGACAGGGGTTTCTTACCGAGGCCCAGTACTTC
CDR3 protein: CASSPGQGFLTEAQYF

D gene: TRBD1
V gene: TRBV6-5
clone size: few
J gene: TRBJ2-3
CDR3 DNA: TGTGCCAGCAGTCCCGACAGGGGATACACAGATACGCAGTATTTT
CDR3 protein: CASSPDRGYTDTQYF

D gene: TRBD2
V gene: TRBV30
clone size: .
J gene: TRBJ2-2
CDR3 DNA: TGTGCCTGGGGGCCCCCGGGACTAGCGGGACTTGAAAGGGGCGGGGAGCTGTTTTTT
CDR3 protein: CAWGPPGLAGLERGGELFF

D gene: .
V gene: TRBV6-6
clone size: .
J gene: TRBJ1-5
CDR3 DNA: TGTGCCAGCGGTCGTTTAGATCAGCCCCAGCATTTT
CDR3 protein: CASGRLDQPQHF

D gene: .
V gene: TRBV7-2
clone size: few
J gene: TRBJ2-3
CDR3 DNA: TGTGCCAGCAGCTTGCCGACCCCAGATACGCAGTATTTT
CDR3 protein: CASSLPTPDTQYF

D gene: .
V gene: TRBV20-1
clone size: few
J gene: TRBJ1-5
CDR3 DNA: TGCAGTGCTGTCGGGGGAGGCAATCAGCCCCAGCATTTT
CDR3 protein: CSAVGGGNQPQHF

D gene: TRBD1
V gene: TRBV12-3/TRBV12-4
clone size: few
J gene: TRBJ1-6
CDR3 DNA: TGTGCCAGCAGCTGGGACAGGGGTCATTCACCCCTCCACTTT
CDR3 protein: CASSWDRGHSPLHF

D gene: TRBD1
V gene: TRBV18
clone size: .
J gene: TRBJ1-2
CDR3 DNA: TGTGCCAGCTCACCAGGAGGGTCAGGGGGAAACTATGGCTACACCTTC
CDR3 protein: CASSPGGSGGNYGYTF

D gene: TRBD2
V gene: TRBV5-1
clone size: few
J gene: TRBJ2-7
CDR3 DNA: TGCGCCAGCAAACCGCCGGGACTACCCGGCGAGCAGTACTTC
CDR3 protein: CASKPPGLPGEQYF

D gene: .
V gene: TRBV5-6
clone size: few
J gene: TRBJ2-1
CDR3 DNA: TGTGCCAGCAGCTTGGATCCGGGACGATACAATGAGCAGTTCTTC
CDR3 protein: CASSLDPGRYNEQFF

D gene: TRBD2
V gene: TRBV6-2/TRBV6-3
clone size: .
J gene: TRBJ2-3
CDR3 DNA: TGTGCCAGCAGTTACAGACTAGCGGGGGGCCATACGCAGTATTTT
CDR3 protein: CASSYRLAGGHTQYF

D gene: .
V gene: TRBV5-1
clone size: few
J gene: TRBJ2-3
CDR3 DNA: TGCGCCAGCAGCTTGGAAGGGGGGTCCATAGATACGCAGTATTTT
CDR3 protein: CASSLEGGSIDTQYF

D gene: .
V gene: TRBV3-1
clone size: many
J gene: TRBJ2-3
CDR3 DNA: TGTGCCAGCAGCCTCGAGAGCACAGATACGCAGTATTTT
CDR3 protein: CASSLESTDTQYF

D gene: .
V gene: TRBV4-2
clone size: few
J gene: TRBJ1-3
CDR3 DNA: TGTGCCAGCAGCCAAGGAGGAGCGGGGACTGGAAACACCATATATTTT
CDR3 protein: CASSQGGAGTGNTIYF

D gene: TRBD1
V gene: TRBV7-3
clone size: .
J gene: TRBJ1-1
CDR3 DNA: TGTGCCAGCAGCCCCCAGACAGGGGTAGAAGCTTTCTTT
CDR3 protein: CASSPQTGVEAFF

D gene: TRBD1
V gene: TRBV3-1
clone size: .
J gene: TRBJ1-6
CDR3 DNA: TGTGCCAGCAGCCAGCGGGACAGAGATTCACCCCTCCACTTT
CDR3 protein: CASSQRDRDSPLHF

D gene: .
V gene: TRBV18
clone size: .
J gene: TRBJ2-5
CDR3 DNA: TGTGCCAGCTCACCACGTCACCAAGAGACCCAGTACTTC
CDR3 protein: CASSPRHQETQYF

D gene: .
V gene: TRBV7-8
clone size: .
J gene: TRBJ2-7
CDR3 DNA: TGTGCCAGCAGCTCCGTAGACAGATACGAGCAGTACTTC
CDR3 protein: CASSSVDRYEQYF

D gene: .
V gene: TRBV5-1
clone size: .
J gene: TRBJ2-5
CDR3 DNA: TGCGCCAGCCAAAACCGGGAGACCCAGTACTTC
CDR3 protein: CASQNRETQYF

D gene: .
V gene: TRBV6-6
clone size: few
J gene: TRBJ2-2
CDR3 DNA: TGTGCCAGCAGCCGGGAGACAGACCGGGGCACCGGGGAGCTGTTTTTT
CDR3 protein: CASSRETDRGTGELFF

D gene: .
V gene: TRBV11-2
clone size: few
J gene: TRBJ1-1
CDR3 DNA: TGTGCCAGCAGCCCGGCCCTAGGCACTGAAGCTTTCTTT
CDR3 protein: CASSPALGTEAFF

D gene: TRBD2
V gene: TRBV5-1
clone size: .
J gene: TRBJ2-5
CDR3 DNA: TGCGCCAGCAGCTTAAGCGGGGGGTTTACAGAGACCCAGTACTTC
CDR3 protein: CASSLSGGFTETQYF

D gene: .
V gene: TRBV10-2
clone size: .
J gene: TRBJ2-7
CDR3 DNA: TGCGCCAGCAGTGGAGTGACAGTCCCTACCTACGAGCAGTACTTC
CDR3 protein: CASSGVTVPTYEQYF

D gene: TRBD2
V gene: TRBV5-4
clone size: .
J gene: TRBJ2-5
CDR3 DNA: TGTGCCAGCTCTAGCGGGCAGGCCGGTCAAGAGACCCAGTACTTC
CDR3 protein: CASSSGQAGQETQYF

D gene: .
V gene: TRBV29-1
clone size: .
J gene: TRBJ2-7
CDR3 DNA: TGCAGCGTTCTTCGTTGGGGATCCTACGAGCAGTACTTC
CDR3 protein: CSVLRWGSYEQYF

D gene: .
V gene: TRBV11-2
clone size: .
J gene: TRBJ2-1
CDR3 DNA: TGTGCCAGCAGCCCCGTTGTTGGGGACAATGAGCAGTTCTTC
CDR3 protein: CASSPVVGDNEQFF

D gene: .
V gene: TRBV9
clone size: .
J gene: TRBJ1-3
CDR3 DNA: TGTGCCAGCAGCGTAGACGGGCAGGAGAACACCATATATTTT
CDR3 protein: CASSVDGQENTIYF

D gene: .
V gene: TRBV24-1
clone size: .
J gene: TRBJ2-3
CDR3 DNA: TGTGCCACCAGTGATTCGCGGCTGGATACGCAGTATTTT
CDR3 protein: CATSDSRLDTQYF

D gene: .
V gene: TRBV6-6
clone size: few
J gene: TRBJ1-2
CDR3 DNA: TGTGCCAGCAGTACTACATACACGGGGACATTGCAATATGGCTACACCTTC
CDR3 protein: CASSTTYTGTLQYGYTF

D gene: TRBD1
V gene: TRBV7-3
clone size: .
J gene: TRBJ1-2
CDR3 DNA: TGTGCCAGCAGCTCCTACAGGGGTGGCTACACCTTC
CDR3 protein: CASSSYRGGYTF

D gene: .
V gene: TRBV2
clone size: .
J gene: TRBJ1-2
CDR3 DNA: TGTGCCAGCAGTGGGACTCTTAACTATGGCTACACCTTC
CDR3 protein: CASSGTLNYGYTF

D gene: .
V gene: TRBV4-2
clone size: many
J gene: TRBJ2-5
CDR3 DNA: TGTGCCAGCAGCCCATTCTCAGGCGAGACCCAGTACTTC
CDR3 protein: CASSPFSGETQYF

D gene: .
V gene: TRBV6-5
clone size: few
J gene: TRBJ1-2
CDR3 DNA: TGTGCCAGCAGACCGGGATTAGCCTATGGCTACACCTTC
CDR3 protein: CASRPGLAYGYTF

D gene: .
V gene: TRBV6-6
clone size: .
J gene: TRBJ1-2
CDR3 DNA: TGTGCCAGCAGCTTTACAGCCAGGTCTCGACGAGGCTACACCTTC
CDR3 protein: CASSFTARSRRGYTF